What follows is one T cell receptor beta chain and its context. This sample was taken from a study of T-cell reconstitution after alpha-beta-depleted transplantation in children. TCRbeta library construction was performed incorporating unique molecular identifiers. Each CDR3 protein is one row after TCRdb ran MiXCR on the PCR reads. The sample lists some 500,000 distinct CDR3 sequences; approximately 16% were seen once. Trimming took 7 bases from V and 8 from J, leaving 15 bases between them. CDR3 length: 12 amino acids. The germline gives CDR1 DFQATT, CDR2 SNEGSKA (reference sequence). This specimen was PBMCs from the stem cell graft donor, taken from the stem cell graft. The receptor was isolated from a human donor who donated a stem cell graft to a child with acute lymphoblastic leukemia. The chain employs TRBV20-1 and TRBJ2-1, with D perhaps matching TRBD2 (5 bases). In nucleotides, the CDR3 is TGCAGTGTTGAGGGAGTAGTAGATGAGCAGTTCTTC. Residues: CSVEGVVDEQFF.